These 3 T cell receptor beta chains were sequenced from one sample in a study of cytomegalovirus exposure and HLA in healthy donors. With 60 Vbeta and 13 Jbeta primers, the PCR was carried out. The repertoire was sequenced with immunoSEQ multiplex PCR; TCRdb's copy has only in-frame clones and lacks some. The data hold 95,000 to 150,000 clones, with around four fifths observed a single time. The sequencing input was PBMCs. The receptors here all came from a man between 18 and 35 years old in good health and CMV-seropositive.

The CDR3 DNA is TGTGCCAGCAGTCCACAGGGGGATACTGAAGCTTTCTTT. Translation gives CASSPQGDTEAFF. V usage is TRBV6-5 and J usage is TRBJ1-1; 8 bases agree with TRBD1. This CDR3 comprises 13 residues. CDR1 MNHEY and CDR2 SVGAGI come from the germline V gene. V dropped 5 bases and J dropped 5; count of bases not matched to a gene: 4.

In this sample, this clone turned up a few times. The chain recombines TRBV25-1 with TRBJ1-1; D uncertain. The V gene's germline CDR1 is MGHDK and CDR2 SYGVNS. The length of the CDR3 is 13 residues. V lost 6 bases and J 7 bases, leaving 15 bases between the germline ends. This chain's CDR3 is CASSDLSGIEAFF. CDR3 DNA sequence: TGTGCCAGCAGCGATTTATCGGGGATTGAAGCTTTCTTT.

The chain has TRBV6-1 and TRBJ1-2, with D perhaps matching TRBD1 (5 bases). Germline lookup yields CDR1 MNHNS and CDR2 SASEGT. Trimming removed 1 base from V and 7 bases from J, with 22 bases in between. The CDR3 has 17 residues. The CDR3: CASSEVPIPQGNRGYTF. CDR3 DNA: TGTGCCAGCAGTGAAGTACCGATCCCCCAGGGTAATCGTGGCTACACCTTC.